These T cell receptor beta chains were read from a single sample in a study of T cells in Graves' hyperthyroidism and ophthalmopathy. Each CDR3 protein gets one entry after TCRdb re-called the multiplex PCR reads with MiXCR. The data hold more than 350,000 distinct CDR3 sequences, with about 14% observed a single time. The sample was blood. These TCRs come from a woman in her twenties or thirties with Graves' ophthalmopathy. CDR3s include the opening cysteine and the closing phenylalanine or tryptophan. The D gene is left open where the match is weak. Clone size is stated in some rows and not others, as once, few, many or a class when expanded.

V	J	D	size	DNA	CDR3
TRBV30	TRBJ1-5	.	many	TGTGCCTGGAGTTGGTCGGATAGCAATCAGCCCCAGCATTTT	CAWSWSDSNQPQHF
TRBV5-6	TRBJ2-1	.	many	TGTGCCAGCAGCTTGATTTTAGCTAGGTATGAGCAGTTCTTC	CASSLILARYEQFF
TRBV5-8	TRBJ2-7	.	many	TGTGCCAGCAGCTTGCAGGGTCCGGGCTACGAGCAGTACTTC	CASSLQGPGYEQYF
TRBV20-1	TRBJ1-2	.	many	TGCAGTGCTAGAGATTCAGGGATCTATGGCTACACCTTC	CSARDSGIYGYTF
TRBV6-4	TRBJ2-1	.	.	TGTGCCAGCAGTGACAGCTTCAGCTCCTACAATGAGCAGTTCTTC	CASSDSFSSYNEQFF
TRBV14	TRBJ1-2	.	.	TGTGCCAGCAGCCCCAGATGGGGGGGAGGTGGCTACACCTTC	CASSPRWGGGGYTF
TRBV7-2	TRBJ2-3	.	many	TGTGCCAGCAGCACATCGGGGGGCCCAGATACGCAGTATTTT	CASSTSGGPDTQYF
TRBV20-1	TRBJ2-7	.	many	TGCAGTGCTAGACTGGGGGCAGGGTCCTACGAGCAGTACTTC	CSARLGAGSYEQYF
TRBV7-2	TRBJ2-1	.	few	TGTGCCAGCAGCTTAGGCGGGGGCCCCCAAGAGACCCAGTTCTTC	CASSLGGGPQETQFF
TRBV6-1	TRBJ2-3	.	few	TGTGCCAGCAGTGAAAGACAGATAGGGACAGATACGCAGTATTTT	CASSERQIGTDTQYF
TRBV7-9	TRBJ2-3	.	many	TGTGCCAGCAGCCCGGGATCACCCACAGATACGCAGTATTTT	CASSPGSPTDTQYF
TRBV20-1	TRBJ2-7	TRBD2	many	TGCAGTGCTAGGTCGAGCGGGGGCTACGAGCAGTACTTC	CSARSSGGYEQYF
TRBV30	TRBJ2-7	.	many	TGTGCCTGGCAAGACGGAGGGCAGTTTTACGAGCAGTACTTC	CAWQDGGQFYEQYF
TRBV6-1	TRBJ2-2	TRBD1	.	TGTGCCAGCAGTGACTGGGACAGTACCGGGGAGCTGTTTTTT	CASSDWDSTGELFF
TRBV7-9	TRBJ2-5	.	many	TGTGCCAGCAGCTTGAAGCTAGGGGATCAAGAGACCCAGTACTTC	CASSLKLGDQETQYF
TRBV6-1	TRBJ1-3	.	few	TGTGCCAGCAGCACAGCGTCTGGAAACACCATATATTTT	CASSTASGNTIYF
TRBV6-5	TRBJ2-7	.	few	TGTGCCAGCAGTTACTCGAGAACAATCAACTCCTACGAGCAGTACTTC	CASSYSRTINSYEQYF
TRBV6-1	TRBJ1-4	.	many	TGTGCCAGCGGTCCGGCTTTAAATGAAAAACTGTTTTTT	CASGPALNEKLFF
TRBV19	TRBJ1-2	.	few	TGTGCCAGTAGTATTGCGGGTCCGGGCTATGGCTACACCTTC	CASSIAGPGYGYTF
TRBV20-1	TRBJ1-6	.	.	TGCAGTGCTAGAGATTTCGGGTGGAACAGGGACTTCTATAATTCACCCCTCCACTTT	CSARDFGWNRDFYNSPLHF
TRBV19	TRBJ1-2	.	few	TGTGCCAGTAGCCCCGGGGCAGGCTCCTATGGCTACACCTTC	CASSPGAGSYGYTF
TRBV6-2/TRBV6-3	TRBJ2-3	.	many	TGTGCCAGCAGTTACACATCAGATACGCAGTATTTT	CASSYTSDTQYF
TRBV18	TRBJ2-1	TRBD2	.	TGTGCCAGCTCACCACCGCTCCCCCGGCGAGCGGGGGTTGGAGAGCAGTTCTTC	CASSPPLPRRAGVGEQFF
TRBV7-8	TRBJ2-7	.	many	TGTGCCAGCAGCTTCTTGGGGGGCCACGAGCAGTACTTC	CASSFLGGHEQYF
TRBV20-1	TRBJ1-5	TRBD1	many	TGCAGTGCTAGACCCGACAGGGAATATCAGCCCCAGCATTTT	CSARPDREYQPQHF
TRBV9	TRBJ2-3	.	.	TGTACCAGCAGCGTAGATTCCCCAGGGGTCAGCACAGATACGCAGTATTTT	CTSSVDSPGVSTDTQYF
TRBV9	TRBJ2-5	.	.	TGTGCCAGCAGCTCCTCCCCCTTGACAGCCCAAGAGACCCAGTACTTC	CASSSSPLTAQETQYF